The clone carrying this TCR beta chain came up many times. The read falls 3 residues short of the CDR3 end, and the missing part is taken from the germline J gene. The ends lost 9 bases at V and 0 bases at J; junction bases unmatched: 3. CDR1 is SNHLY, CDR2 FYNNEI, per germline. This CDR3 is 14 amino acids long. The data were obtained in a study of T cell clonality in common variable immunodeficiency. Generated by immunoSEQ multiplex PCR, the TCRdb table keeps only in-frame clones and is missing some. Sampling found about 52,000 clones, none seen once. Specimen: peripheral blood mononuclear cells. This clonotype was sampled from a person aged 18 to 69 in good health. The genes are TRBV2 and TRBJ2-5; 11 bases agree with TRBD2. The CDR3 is CARSSGGNQETQYF. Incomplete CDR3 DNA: TGTGCCAGATCTAGCGGGGGGAACCAAGAGACC.